This T cell receptor beta chain came from a study of cytomegalovirus exposure and HLA in healthy donors. The study, taken as a whole, reports: Most TCR sequences were uncommon, yet certain public TCRs appeared in many donors.

Comment on this clone: The antigen is undetermined.

The PCR had 60 Vbeta and 13 Jbeta primers. The protocol was immunoSEQ multiplex PCR, while the TCRdb copy is restricted to in-frame clones and leaves out a portion. This table has about 140,000 clones, about 77% appearing once. This receptor was taken from a female donor in good health and CMV-seronegative. The sequencing input was PBMCs.

CDR3 nucleotides: TGTGCCAGCAGCGCGGGACTAGCGGGAGTCGAGCAGTACTTC. Its protein product is CASSAGLAGVEQYF. The chain has TRBV28 and TRBJ2-7, with 14 bases that match TRBD2. CDR1 and CDR2 (germline): MDHEN, SYDVKM. V was pared by 6 bases and J by 6 bases, with 4 bases of the junction left unmatched. The CDR3 contains 14 residues.